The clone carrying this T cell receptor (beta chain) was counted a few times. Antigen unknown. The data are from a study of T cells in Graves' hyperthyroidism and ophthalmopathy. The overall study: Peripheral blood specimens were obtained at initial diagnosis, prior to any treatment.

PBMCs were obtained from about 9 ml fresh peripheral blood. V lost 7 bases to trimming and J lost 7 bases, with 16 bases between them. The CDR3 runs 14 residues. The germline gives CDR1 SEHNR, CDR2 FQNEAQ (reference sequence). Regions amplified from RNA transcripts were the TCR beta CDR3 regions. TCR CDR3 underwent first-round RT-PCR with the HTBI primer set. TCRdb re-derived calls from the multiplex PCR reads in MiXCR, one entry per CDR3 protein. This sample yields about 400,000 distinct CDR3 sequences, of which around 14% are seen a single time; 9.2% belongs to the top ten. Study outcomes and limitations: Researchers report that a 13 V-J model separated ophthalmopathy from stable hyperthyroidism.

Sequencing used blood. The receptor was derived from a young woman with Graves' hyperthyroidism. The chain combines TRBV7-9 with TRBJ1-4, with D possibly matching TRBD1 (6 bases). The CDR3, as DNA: TGTGCCAGCAAACTACAGGGATCTGTTGAAAAACTGTTTTTT. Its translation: CASKLQGSVEKLFF.